This T cell receptor beta chain derives from a study of T cells in narcolepsy. Overall study context: Donors had narcolepsy type 1 or type 2, or were healthy controls. Whole-study results and caveats: Comparing one patient's CSF and blood CD4+ clonotypes highlighted HCRT- and TRIB2-specific autoreactive clonotypes. Autoreactive clone sequences were missing from some blood memory CD4+ repertoires. Reportedly, autoreactive clonotypes were serially detected in patients' blood but not controls'.

Repertoires were generated with immunoSEQ multiplex PCR, while TCRdb's copy carries only in-frame clones and drops some. Of fewer than 30,000 clones in the sample, approximately 85% are singletons; the top ten hold around 1.2%. Germline V gene sequence: CDR1 SGHDT, CDR2 YYEEEE. The CDR3 totals 14 residues. V lost 1 base, J lost 2 bases, and 8 bases lay in between. Turning to this clone: Its specificity is unknown.

The V gene is TRBV5-6, the J gene TRBJ2-3; unclear D gene. The clonotype was recovered from a human donor with narcolepsy. Specimen: CD45RA- memory CD4+ T cells from PBMCs. The CDR3 sequence: CASSLSQSTDTQYF. The CDR3 DNA reads as TGTGCCAGCAGCTTGAGTCAGTCCACAGATACGCAGTATTTT.